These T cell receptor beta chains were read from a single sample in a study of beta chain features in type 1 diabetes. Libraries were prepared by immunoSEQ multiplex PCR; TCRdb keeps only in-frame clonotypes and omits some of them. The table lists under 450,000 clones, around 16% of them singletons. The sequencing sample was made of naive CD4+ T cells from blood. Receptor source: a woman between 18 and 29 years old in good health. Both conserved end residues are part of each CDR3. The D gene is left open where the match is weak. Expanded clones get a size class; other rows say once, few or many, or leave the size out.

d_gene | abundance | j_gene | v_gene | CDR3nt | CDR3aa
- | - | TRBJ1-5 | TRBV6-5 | TGTGCCAGCAGTCGGGTTTTTAATCAGCCCCAGCATTTT | CASSRVFNQPQHF
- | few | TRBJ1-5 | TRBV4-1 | TGCGCCAGCAGCCCCAGCGGGACAAGTAACAATCAGCCCCAGCATTTT | CASSPSGTSNNQPQHF
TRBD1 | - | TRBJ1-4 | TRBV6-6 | TGTGCCAGCAGTTACTCGGGACAGGGTCGGGAAAAACTGTTTTTT | CASSYSGQGREKLFF
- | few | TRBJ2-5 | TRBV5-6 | TGTGCCAGCAGCTTGGGTCTTGGGTCAGGCCAAGAGACCCAGTACTTC | CASSLGLGSGQETQYF
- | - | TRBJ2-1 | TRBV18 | TGTGCCAGCTCACCGAGGACACCCCTTTACAATGAGCAGTTCTTC | CASSPRTPLYNEQFF
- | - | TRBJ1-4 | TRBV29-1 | TGCAGCGTTGGAAGAGTAAATGAAAAACTGTTTTTT | CSVGRVNEKLFF
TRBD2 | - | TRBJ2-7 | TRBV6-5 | TGTGCCAGCAGGGCGGGGGCCTACGAGCAGTACTTC | CASRAGAYEQYF
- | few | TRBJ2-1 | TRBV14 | TGTGCCAGCAGCCAACAGGGGAGATACAATGAGCAGTTCTTC | CASSQQGRYNEQFF
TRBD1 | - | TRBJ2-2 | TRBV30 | TGTGCCTGGACACCACAGGGGGCGACACGTACCGGGGAGCTGTTTTTT | CAWTPQGATRTGELFF
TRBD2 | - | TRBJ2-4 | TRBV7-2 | TGTGCCAGCAGCCCCCGGGGGGGACTAGCCAAAAACATTCAGTACTTC | CASSPRGGLAKNIQYF
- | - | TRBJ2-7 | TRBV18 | TGTGCCAGCCAAGGAGGGACAGATCGGTACGAGCAGTACTTC | CASQGGTDRYEQYF
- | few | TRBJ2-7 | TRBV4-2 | TGTGCCAGCAGCCAAGCCAGCGGAACCTACGAGCAGTACTTC | CASSQASGTYEQYF
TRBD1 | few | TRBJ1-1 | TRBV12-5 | TGTGCTAGTGGTTTGGGTTTTCCCGTCGGGGACAGCCCCATCCTGAACACTGAAGCTTTCTTT | CASGLGFPVGDSPILNTEAFF
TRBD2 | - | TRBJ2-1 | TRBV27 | TGTGCCAGCAGTCCGACTAGCGGGAGGTGGGATGAGCAGTTCTTC | CASSPTSGRWDEQFF
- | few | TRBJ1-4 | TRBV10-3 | TGTGCCATCAACAACCATGGGGGCCAAGGAAGACTGTTTTTT | CAINNHGGQGRLFF
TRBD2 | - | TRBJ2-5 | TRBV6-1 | TGTGCCAGCAAGGATATAGCGGGAACCCAAGAGACCCAGTACTTC | CASKDIAGTQETQYF
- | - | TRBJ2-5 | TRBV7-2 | TGTGCCAGCAGCTTAGGAGGTGGGGAGACCCAGTACTTC | CASSLGGGETQYF
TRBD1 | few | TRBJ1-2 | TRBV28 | TGTGCCGCACAGGGGCCCGATAACTATGGCTACACCTTC | CAAQGPDNYGYTF
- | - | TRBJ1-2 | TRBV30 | TGTGCCTGGAGCAGTGGACTGGCATCCCATGGCTACACCTTC | CAWSSGLASHGYTF
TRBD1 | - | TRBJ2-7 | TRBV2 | TGTGCCAGCAGCGCCGGGACAGGTGCCTACGAGCAGTACTTC | CASSAGTGAYEQYF
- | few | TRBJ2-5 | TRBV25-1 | TGTGCCAGCAGTGAATTGGGCGCGGGAGAGACCCAGTACTTC | CASSELGAGETQYF
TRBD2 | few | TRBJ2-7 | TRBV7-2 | TGTGCCAGCAGCTTACGTACTAGCGGGGAGTACGAGCAGTACTTC | CASSLRTSGEYEQYF
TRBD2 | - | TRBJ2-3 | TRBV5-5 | TGTGCCAGCAGCTTGGCGGGAGGGGCAGATACGCAGTATTTT | CASSLAGGADTQYF
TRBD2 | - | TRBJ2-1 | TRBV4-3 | TGCGCCAGCAGCCAAGAAGCGGGGGCCTCCAATGAGCAGTTCTTC | CASSQEAGASNEQFF
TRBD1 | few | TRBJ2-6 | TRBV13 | TGTGCCAGCAGCCGGGACAGGGGGTCAGGGGCCAACGTCCTGACTTTC | CASSRDRGSGANVLTF
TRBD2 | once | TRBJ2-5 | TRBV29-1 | TGCAGCGTTTCTTTCGGACTAGCTGAGACCCAGTACTTC | CSVSFGLAETQYF
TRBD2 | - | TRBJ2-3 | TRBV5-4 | TGTGCCAGCAGCCCTAGCGGGGGAACGTCCACAGATACGCAGTATTTT | CASSPSGGTSTDTQYF
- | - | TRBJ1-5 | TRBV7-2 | TGTGCCAGCAGCCCATGGACAGAGAATCAGCCCCAGCATTTT | CASSPWTENQPQHF
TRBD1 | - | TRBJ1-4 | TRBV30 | TGTGCCTGGACCAGGGGGCCCTTAGTTAATGAAAAACTGTTTTTT | CAWTRGPLVNEKLFF
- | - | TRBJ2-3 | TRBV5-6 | TGTGCCAGCAGCTTGGTCCCAGTACCCCCCCCAGATACGCAGTATTTT | CASSLVPVPPPDTQYF
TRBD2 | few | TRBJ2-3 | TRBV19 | TGTGCCAGTAGTATTTCGGTGCGGGAGGCAGATACGCAGTATTTT | CASSISVREADTQYF
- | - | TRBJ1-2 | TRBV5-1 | TGCGCCAGCAGCTTGGAGGAGGTCGATAGACCTGGCTACACCTTC | CASSLEEVDRPGYTF
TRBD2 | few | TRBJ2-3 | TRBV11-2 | TGTGCCAGCATAAGGAGGGAGGGGTTGTCGGATACGCAGTATTTT | CASIRREGLSDTQYF
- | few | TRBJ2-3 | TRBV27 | TGTGCCAGCTCTCTCCGGTGGCTAGCGCCAGATACGCAGTATTTT | CASSLRWLAPDTQYF
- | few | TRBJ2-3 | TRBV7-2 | TGTGCCAGCAGCTTGGGCGGAGCGGGCACAGATACGCAGTATTTT | CASSLGGAGTDTQYF
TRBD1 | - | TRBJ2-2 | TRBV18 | TGTGCCAGCTCACGGGACAGCAACACCGGGGAGCTGTTTTTT | CASSRDSNTGELFF
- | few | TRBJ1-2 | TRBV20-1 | TGCAGTGAAGGCGGGGTTGGCTACACCTTC | CSEGGVGYTF
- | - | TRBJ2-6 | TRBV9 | TGTGCCAGCAGCGTTAACAACGTCCTGACTTTC | CASSVNNVLTF
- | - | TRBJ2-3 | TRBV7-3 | TGTGCCAGCAGCTTAATAGGGGCAGCCACAGATACGCAGTATTTT | CASSLIGAATDTQYF
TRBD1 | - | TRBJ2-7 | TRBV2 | TGTGCCAGCAGTCAAGACAGGGGGAGGGCCTACGAGCAGTACTTC | CASSQDRGRAYEQYF
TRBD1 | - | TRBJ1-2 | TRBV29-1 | TGCAGCGCGGGACAGAACTATGGCTACACCTTC | CSAGQNYGYTF
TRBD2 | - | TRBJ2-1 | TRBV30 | TGTGCCTGCAATTTAGGACTAGCGGTCTTCAATGAGCAGTTCTTC | CACNLGLAVFNEQFF
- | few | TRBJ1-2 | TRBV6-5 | TGTGCCAGCAGTTACCCCCCGCGAAGGGGATATGGCTACACCTTC | CASSYPPRRGYGYTF
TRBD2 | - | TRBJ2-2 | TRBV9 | TGTGCCAGCAGCGTAGCGTTGCTAGCGGGAGGGACCGGGGAGCTGTTTTTT | CASSVALLAGGTGELFF
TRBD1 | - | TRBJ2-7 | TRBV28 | TGTGCCAGCAGTTTAGGCTTCACAGGGGCCTACGAGCAGTACTTC | CASSLGFTGAYEQYF
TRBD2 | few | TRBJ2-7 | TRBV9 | TGTGCCAGCAGCGTAGGCAAGGGAGGGAGCTACGAGCAGTACTTC | CASSVGKGGSYEQYF
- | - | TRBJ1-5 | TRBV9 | TGTGCCAGCAGCGTAGGCCCAGTCGCTCAGCCCCAGCATTTT | CASSVGPVAQPQHF
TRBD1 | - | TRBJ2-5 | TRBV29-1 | TGCAGCGTATCGACAGGGGGCCAAGAGACCCAGTACTTC | CSVSTGGQETQYF
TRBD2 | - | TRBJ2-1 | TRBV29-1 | TGCAGCGTTGAAGTCTGGGGAGGGACTAGCGGGATTTACAATGAGCAGTTCTTC | CSVEVWGGTSGIYNEQFF
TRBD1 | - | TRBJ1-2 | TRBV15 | TGTGCCACCAGCAGAGGCGGACAGGGGGCTTTGGGTTATGGCTACACCTTC | CATSRGGQGALGYGYTF
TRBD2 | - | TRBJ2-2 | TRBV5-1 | TGCGCCAGCAGTTCGACTAGCTTCACCGGGGAGCTGTTTTTT | CASSSTSFTGELFF